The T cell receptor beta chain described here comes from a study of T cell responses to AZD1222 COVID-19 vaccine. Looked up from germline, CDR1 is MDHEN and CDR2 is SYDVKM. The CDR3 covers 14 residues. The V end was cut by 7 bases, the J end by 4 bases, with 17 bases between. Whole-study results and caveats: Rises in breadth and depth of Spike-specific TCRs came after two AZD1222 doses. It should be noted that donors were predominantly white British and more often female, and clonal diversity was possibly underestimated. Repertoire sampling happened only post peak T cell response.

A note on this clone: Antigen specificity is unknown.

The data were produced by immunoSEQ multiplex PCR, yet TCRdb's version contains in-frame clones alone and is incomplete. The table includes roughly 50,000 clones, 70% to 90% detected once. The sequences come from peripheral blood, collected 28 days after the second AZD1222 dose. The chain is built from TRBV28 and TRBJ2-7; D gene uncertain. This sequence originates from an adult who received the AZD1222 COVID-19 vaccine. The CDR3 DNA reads TGTGCCAGCACCTTGGACGGGTCAGGATACGAGCAGTACTTC. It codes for CASTLDGSGYEQYF.